Listed below are T cell receptor beta chains from one sample, sequenced in a study of T cell responses to AZD1222 COVID-19 vaccine. Here immunoSEQ multiplex PCR was the method, and the copy in TCRdb shows in-frame clones only, minus some. Of approximately 140,000 clones detected, roughly 90% appear once; the ten largest clones hold around 3%. This material consisted of peripheral blood, taken on day 0 of AZD1222 vaccination. The source is an adult in good health. The CDR3 runs from the conserved cysteine through the conserved F or W. D genes are given only for firm matches. Rows give clone size only sometimes, using once, few, many, or a class for an expanded clone.

TGTGCCAGCAGTTTTTTGGTGGGTCTAGCGGGAGGACGGGGTGAGCAGTTCTTC CASSFLVGLAGGRGEQFF TRBD2 once TRBJ2-1 TRBV28
TGTGCCAGCGGCATCAGGCGGGGGACTGGGGCCAACGTCCTGACTTTC CASGIRRGTGANVLTF TRBD2 NA TRBJ2-6 TRBV7-2
TGTGCCAGCAGTGAACCCCACAGGCAGGGAGTTGGCTACACCTTC CASSEPHRQGVGYTF NA NA TRBJ1-2 TRBV25-1
TGTGCCAGCAGCTCCATGCGGGCTACCTATGGCTACACCTTC CASSSMRATYGYTF NA once TRBJ1-2 TRBV5-4
TGTGCCTGGAGACTGGGGGGACCTAACTATGGCTACACCTTC CAWRLGGPNYGYTF NA NA TRBJ1-2 TRBV30
TGTGCCAGCAGCGTCGGGACAGTGAACACTGAAGCTTTCTTT CASSVGTVNTEAFF TRBD1 NA TRBJ1-1 TRBV9
TGTGCCAGCAGGCGCCGGGACAGGTATGCAGATACGCAGTATTTT CASRRRDRYADTQYF TRBD1 NA TRBJ2-3 TRBV13
TGCGCCAGCAGCTTGACTACCGGGACAGGGAACACTGAAGCTTTCTTT CASSLTTGTGNTEAFF TRBD1 NA TRBJ1-1 TRBV5-1
TGTGCCAGCAGTTACTCCGGGGACACCGCGAACACTGAAGCTTTCTTT CASSYSGDTANTEAFF NA NA TRBJ1-1 TRBV6-2/TRBV6-3
TGTGCCACTAGGGACGGAGGCTCTGGAAACACCATATATTTT CATRDGGSGNTIYF NA once TRBJ1-3 TRBV10-3
TGTGCCAGCAGCCCCTCGGGACAGGAACTCTATTCACCCCTCCACTTT CASSPSGQELYSPLHF TRBD1 NA TRBJ1-6 TRBV13
TGTGCCAGCAACCCGAATACGGGAGTGCTCACCCAAGAGACCCAGTACTTC CASNPNTGVLTQETQYF NA NA TRBJ2-5 TRBV5-6
TGTGCCAGCAGTTTACTACTAGCGGGAGGCTTGGACACCGGGGAGCTGTTTTTT CASSLLLAGGLDTGELFF TRBD2 NA TRBJ2-2 TRBV27
TGTGCCTGGAGGACGACAAGGTCAAATGGCTACACCTTC CAWRTTRSNGYTF NA NA TRBJ1-2 TRBV30
TGTGCCAGCAGTTTGAACTACGAGCAGTACTTC CASSLNYEQYF NA NA TRBJ2-7 TRBV27
TGTGCCAGCAGCCCGAGCGGGAGGGATATCAATGAGCAGTTCTTC CASSPSGRDINEQFF TRBD2 NA TRBJ2-1 TRBV7-9